This TCR beta chain was observed in a study of blood T cell repertoires in COVID-19. Study summary: Samples taken during acute and convalescent COVID-19 were collected in the United States, Italy and Spain.

Per germline, CDR1 MNHEY and CDR2 SVGEGT. V shed 6 bases, J shed 6 bases, and the junction held 12 bases outside the gene matches. The CDR3 runs 15 residues. Only in-frame clones appear in the TCRdb table, and some are missing; sequencing was by immunoSEQ multiplex PCR. This table has tens of thousands of clones, 65% to 85% appearing once. The receptor comes from a woman in her fifties or sixties with acute or convalescent COVID-19. The chain uses TRBV6-2 or TRBV6-3 and TRBJ2-7, with 9 bases aligning to TRBD1. Sequenced: peripheral blood. The DNA for the CDR3 is TGTGCCAGCAGCACGCCGGGACAGGGTTCGGGCGAGCAGTACTTC. Translating it yields CASSTPGQGSGEQYF.